These T cell receptor beta chains were read from a single sample in a study of blood T cell repertoires in COVID-19. Produced via immunoSEQ multiplex PCR; TCRdb's table is partial and in-frame only. The repertoire has under 300,000 clones, about 88% of them found once; the top ten carry 2% to 2.5%. Sequencing was carried out using PBMCs or T cells enriched from blood (not recorded which). Receptors were obtained from a woman aged 60-70 years in a cohort exposed to, infected with or recovered from COVID-19 (not recorded which). Both conserved end residues are part of each CDR3.

V gene	J gene	CDR3 length	CDR3 protein
TRBV28	TRBJ1-2	14	CASSFRGLIYGYTF
TRBV29-1	TRBJ2-5	15	CSVALGTAFQETQYF
TRBV27	TRBJ1-2	12	CASSGKTGTYTF
TRBV4-1	TRBJ1-4	15	CASSPEGQGREKLFF
TRBV11-3	TRBJ2-6	16	CASSLGSGSGANVLTF
TRBV7-9	TRBJ2-5	12	CASSLDLGGQYF
TRBV5-6	TRBJ2-1	16	CASSLGQGARWNEQFF
TRBV11-3	TRBJ2-2	14	CASSSGTSGRELFF
TRBV11-2	TRBJ1-2	14	CASSAGQGRNGYTF
TRBV10-2	TRBJ2-2	14	CATGTGMGAGELFF
TRBV3-1/TRBV3-2	TRBJ2-3	15	CASSQGGTSGYTQYF
TRBV20-1	TRBJ1-4	11	CSAGWGEKLFF
TRBV10-1	TRBJ2-5	21	CASSDEGVAVRQGFNQETQYF
TRBV19	TRBJ2-1	15	CASSPPSGLYNEQFF
TRBV2	TRBJ2-7	14	CASSPEWVGNEQYF
TRBV21-1	TRBJ2-4	16	CASSTEPGQGKNIQYF
TRBV5-1	TRBJ2-7	15	CASSLATGGFHEQYF
TRBV5-1	TRBJ2-1	15	CASSSPGQGGDEQFF
TRBV5-4	TRBJ2-1	18	CASSPGLAKGITYNEQFF
TRBV7-9	TRBJ2-7	15	CASSFNGGSMDEQYF
TRBV6-1	TRBJ2-7	16	CASSVGKTGTPYEQYF
TRBV2	TRBJ2-2	13	CASSEAEFGELFF
TRBV2	TRBJ1-5	15	CASSGTGVSNQPQHF
TRBV7-6	TRBJ2-2	16	CASSARLAGDNGELFF
TRBV7-8	TRBJ2-7	16	CASSFGTSGRFYEQYF
TRBV4-2	TRBJ1-3	17	CASSQDRGVKSGNTIYF
TRBV9	TRBJ2-1	15	CASSAGLAGTNEQFF
TRBV5-1	TRBJ1-1	15	CASSLTGGGITEAFF
TRBV2	TRBJ1-2	12	CASRRTGKGHTF
TRBV12-1	TRBJ2-7	18	CASSFGEELAGGPYEQYF
TRBV19	TRBJ1-3	16	CASTSAASSSGNTIYF
TRBV19	TRBJ2-7	17	CASSIIFSGRGHYEQYF